These 4 T cell receptor beta chains share one sample of origin, sequenced in a study of T-cell memory formation after mild COVID-19. Using its own MiXCR run on the 5' RACE reads, TCRdb lists one record per CDR3 protein. The top ten clones hold about 23% of a sample with about 250,000 distinct CDR3 sequences, over 15% of them seen once. Sequencing was done on a sample of PBMCs or a T cell subset sorted from them (not recorded which). The source of these receptors is a man aged 18 to 30 who had mild COVID-19 (a few samples of this study predate the infection). Cell type and time point are not known.

The gene calls are TRBV6-5 and TRBJ1-1, with TRBD1 identical over 7 bases. Trimming took 5 bases from V and 6 from J; bases not matched to a gene: 12. Germline assignment: CDR1 MNHEY and CDR2 SVGAGI. CDR3 size: 15 residues. CDR3 amino acids: CASSGADRKISEAFF. The CDR3 bases are TGTGCCAGCAGTGGTGCGGACAGGAAAATCTCTGAAGCTTTCTTT.

The rearrangement joins TRBV28 to TRBJ2-1; tentatively, D is TRBD1 or TRBD2 (5 bases each). The CDR3 length is 14 residues. Germline V gives CDR1 MDHEN, CDR2 SYDVKM. The V end lost 2 bases, the J end lost 10 bases, and 15 bases lay between the germline ends. For the CDR3, the DNA is TGTGCCAGCAGTTTAGAGTTTCGGGGCGCGGAGCAGTTCTTC. Its translation is CASSLEFRGAEQFF.

The CDR3, as DNA: TGTGCCAGTAGTGTACAGGTGAACACTGAAGCTTTCTTT. Protein sequence: CASSVQVNTEAFF. J is TRBJ1-1 and V is TRBV19; D might be TRBD1 (5 bases). CDR1 and CDR2 (germline): LNHDA, SQIVND (reference sequence). Trimming took off 5 bases at V and 0 bases at J, with 7 bases between the two ends. The CDR3 runs 13 residues.

This clonotype has a handful of counts. V gene TRBV28 combines with J gene TRBJ1-5; the match to TRBD1 covers 7 bases. CDR1 MDHEN and CDR2 SYDVKM come from the germline V gene. The CDR3 contains 15 residues. V lost 3 bases, J lost 2 bases, and 4 bases stayed unmatched. CDR3 residues: CASSFTGEGNQPQHF. In nucleotides, the CDR3 is TGTGCCAGCAGTTTCACAGGGGAGGGCAATCAGCCCCAGCATTTT.